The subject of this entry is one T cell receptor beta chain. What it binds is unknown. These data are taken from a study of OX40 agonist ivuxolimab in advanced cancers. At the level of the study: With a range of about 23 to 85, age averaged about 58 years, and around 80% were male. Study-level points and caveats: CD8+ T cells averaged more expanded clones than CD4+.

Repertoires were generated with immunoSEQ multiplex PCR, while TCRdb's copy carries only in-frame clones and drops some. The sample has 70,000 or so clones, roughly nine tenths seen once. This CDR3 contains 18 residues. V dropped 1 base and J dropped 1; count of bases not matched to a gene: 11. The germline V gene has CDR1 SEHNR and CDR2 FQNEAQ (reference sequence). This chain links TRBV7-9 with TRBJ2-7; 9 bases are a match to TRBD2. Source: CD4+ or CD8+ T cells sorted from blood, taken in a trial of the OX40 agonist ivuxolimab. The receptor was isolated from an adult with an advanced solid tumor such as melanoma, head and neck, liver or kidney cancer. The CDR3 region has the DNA TGTGCCAGCAGCTTAGGAAGCGTTGGCGGGGGGGAATCCTACGAGCAGTACTTC. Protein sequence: CASSLGSVGGGESYEQYF.